The 17 T cell receptor beta chains below all came from one sample that was sequenced in a study of OX40 agonist ivuxolimab in advanced cancers. Repertoires were generated with immunoSEQ multiplex PCR, while TCRdb's copy carries only in-frame clones and drops some. This sample has about 16,000 clones, with around 92% found just once. The sample in question was CD4+ or CD8+ T cells sorted from blood, obtained in a trial of the OX40 agonist ivuxolimab. All receptors derive from an adult with an advanced solid tumor such as melanoma, head and neck, liver or kidney cancer.

This rearrangement joins TRBV15 to TRBJ1-5; no clear D gene. CDR3 size: 14 residues. V was cut by 0 bases and J by 5 bases, with 8 bases left in between. Germline assignment: CDR1 LNHNV and CDR2 YYDKDF (reference sequence). The DNA of the CDR3 is TGTGCCACCAGCAGAGATCCAGGAGATCAGCCCCAGCATTTT. It yields the protein CATSRDPGDQPQHF. Based on the CDR3 plus reference TRBV15 and TRBJ1-5, the full variable domain is DAMVIQNPRYQVTQFGKPVTLSCSQTLNHNVMYWYQQKSSQAPKLLFHYYDKDFNNEADTPDNFQSRRPNTSFCFLDIRSPGLGDTAMYLCATSRDPGDQPQHFGDGTRLSIL.

The chain is built from TRBV6-6 and TRBJ2-2; D remains ambiguous. The CDR3 loop spans 10 amino acids. Germline CDR1 MNHNY, CDR2 SVGAGI (reference sequence). V dropped 8 bases and J dropped 8 bases, with 6 bases sitting between them. The CDR3: CASFQGELFF. The CDR3 nucleotides are TGTGCCAGCTTTCAAGGGGAGCTGTTTTTT.

The CDR3 DNA reads as TGTGCCAGCAGCTTAGCGGGGGGGACCTACGAGCAGTACTTC. It yields the protein CASSLAGGTYEQYF. The chain has TRBV5-6 and TRBJ2-7; 10 bases match TRBD2. The germline V gene has CDR1 SGHDT and CDR2 YYEEEE. The CDR3 totals 14 residues. Trimming took 2 bases from V and 2 from J; bases not matched to a gene: 1.

The chain uses TRBV7-6 and TRBJ2-2; D ambiguous. The CDR3 has 12 amino acids. The germline V gene has CDR1 SGHVS and CDR2 FNYEAQ. Between the trimmed V and J ends, which lost 1 base and 8 bases, there was a span of 5 bases. The CDR3 sequence: CASSLDRGELFF. The CDR3 DNA sequence: TGTGCCAGCAGCTTAGATCGTGGGGAGCTGTTTTTT.

The V and J genes are TRBV13 and TRBJ2-7; D not resolved. The V and J ends lost 4 bases and 4 bases respectively, with 11 bases between them. Germline V gene lookup returns CDR1 PRHDT and CDR2 FYEKMQ (reference sequence). The CDR3 runs 13 residues. As DNA, the CDR3 is TGTGCCAGCAGCTCGCCACCTTTTTACGAGCAGTACTTC. Translating it yields CASSSPPFYEQYF. Supplemented by reference TRBV13 and TRBJ2-7, the full variable domain reads AAGVIQSPRHLIKEKRETATLKCYPIPRHDTVYWYQQGPGQDPQFLISFYEKMQSDKGSIPDRFSAQQFSDYHSELNMSSLELGDSALYFCASSSPPFYEQYFGPGTRLTVT.

V usage is TRBV28 and J usage is TRBJ2-7; D is uncertain. CDR1 is MDHEN, CDR2 SYDVKM, per germline. CDR3 length: 15 residues. The V gene lost 7 bases and the J gene lost 0 bases, with 16 bases spanning the gap. The CDR3 nucleotides are TGTGCCAGCAACCCCGAGTTCGACCTCTCCTACGAGCAGTACTTC. Translating it yields CASNPEFDLSYEQYF.

The chain carries TRBV28 and TRBJ2-5, with D unclear. Germline lookup yields CDR1 MDHEN and CDR2 SYDVKM. V was cut by 10 bases and J by 1 base, with 13 bases left in between. The CDR3 runs 13 residues. The CDR3 is CATQEPGQETQYF. The CDR3 coding sequence is TGTGCCACCCAAGAACCGGGCCAAGAGACCCAGTACTTC.

As DNA, the CDR3 is TGTGCCAGCAGCTCTGGGGCGGAATCGAACACCGGGGAGCTGTTTTTT. Translation gives CASSSGAESNTGELFF. The rearrangement joins TRBV7-6 to TRBJ2-2, with a tentative D call TRBD1 (5 bases). V lost 4 bases and J lost 0, with 12 bases in between. This CDR3 spans 16 amino acids. Germline V CDR1 and CDR2: SGHVS, FNYEAQ.

This chain connects TRBV5-5 to TRBJ2-7; the D gene is possibly TRBD1 (6 bases). The CDR3 contains 16 residues. The V gene lost 1 base and the J gene lost 6 bases, with 20 bases spanning the gap. CDR1 and CDR2 (germline): SGHKS, YYEKEE (reference sequence). CDR3 loop: CASSLRQGMESGEQYF. The DNA of the CDR3 is TGTGCCAGCAGCTTGAGGCAGGGGATGGAATCCGGCGAGCAGTACTTC.

The chain is built from TRBV5-4 and TRBJ2-1; D is possibly TRBD1 (6 bases). Germline V CDR1 and CDR2: SGHNT, YYREEE (reference sequence). The length of the CDR3 is 13 residues. V lost 4 bases, J lost 9 bases, and 14 bases lay in between. As DNA, the CDR3 is TGTGCCAGCAGCATACAGGGCCTGGTTGAGCAGTTCTTC. It codes for CASSIQGLVEQFF.

The count of this clone is one. This chain uses TRBV5-1 with TRBJ2-3; D gene uncertain. This CDR3 has 15 residues. CDR1 and CDR2 (germline): SGHRS, YFSETQ. Trimming left V 0 bases short and J 4 bases short, with 12 bases between. The CDR3 sequence is CASSLGTAASDTQYF. The CDR3 DNA sequence: TGCGCCAGCAGCTTGGGAACCGCCGCCTCAGATACGCAGTATTTT.

The V gene is TRBV5-6, the J gene TRBJ2-7; perhaps D is TRBD1 or TRBD2 (6 bases each). With 2 bases removed from V and 0 bases from J, the gap between germline ends came to 9 bases. Looked up from germline, CDR1 is SGHDT and CDR2 is YYEEEE. The CDR3 extends over 14 amino acids. CDR3 loop: CASSFGGSSYEQYF. The DNA of the CDR3 is TGTGCCAGCAGCTTCGGGGGCAGCTCCTACGAGCAGTACTTC.

This sequence joins TRBV11-3 and TRBJ2-5, with no clear D. This CDR3 has 11 amino acids. The V and J ends lost 3 bases and 4 bases respectively, with 3 bases between them. Germline-derived CDR1 and CDR2 are SGHNT and YENEEA. This CDR3 is CASSLGETQYF. CDR3 DNA: TGTGCCAGCAGCTTGGGAGAGACCCAGTACTTC.

J is TRBJ1-5 and V is TRBV10-3; weak D call: TRBD1 (5 bases). Trimming removed 8 bases from V and 9 bases from J, with 20 bases in between. The germline CDR1 and CDR2 sequences are ENHRY and SYGVKD. The CDR3 sequence is 14 residues long. The CDR3 sequence: CAIGGWGEQGPQHF. The CDR3 coding sequence is TGTGCCATCGGGGGTTGGGGGGAGCAGGGGCCCCAGCATTTT.

The chain recombines TRBV29-1 with TRBJ1-3; possibly TRBD1 for D (6 bases). Deletions cut 6 bases from V and 1 base from J, with 19 bases between. Germline CDR1 reads SQVTM; CDR2 reads ANQGSEA. The CDR3 runs 16 residues. The CDR3 reads CSVSHERRGSGNTIYF. CDR3 bases: TGCAGCGTATCCCACGAAAGAAGGGGGTCTGGAAACACCATATATTTT.

The chain uses TRBV5-1 and TRBJ2-1, with 8 bases matching TRBD1. J lost 3 bases, V lost 6 bases, and 5 bases had no gene match. The CDR3 is 14 amino acids. Per germline, CDR1 SGHRS and CDR2 YFSETQ. This CDR3 reads CASNPGGNYNEQFF. The CDR3 DNA is TGCGCCAGCAACCCAGGGGGCAACTACAATGAGCAGTTCTTC.

The V and J genes are TRBV4-2 and TRBJ2-7; TRBD1 matches 7 bases. The CDR3 length is 13 residues. The V gene end was trimmed by 7 bases and the J gene end by 5 bases; junction bases not matched to a gene: 8. Germline V gene data show CDR1 as LGHNA and CDR2 as YNFKEQ. The CDR3 bases are TGTGCCAGCACCCAGACAGGGTTCCACGAGCAGTACTTC. Translation gives CASTQTGFHEQYF.